This TCR beta chain was found in a study of blood T cell repertoires in COVID-19. Study as a whole: Researchers got acute and convalescent COVID-19 samples from the United States, Italy and Spain. T cells, B-cell-depleted T cells, or PBMCs provided the cDNA or gDNA that served as material.

Per the original methods: Scientists estimated how many nucleated cells there were by amplifying reference gene primers. Assay: immunoSEQ multiplex PCR; the TCRdb copy retains only in-frame clones and omits some. Clonal size and the V and J genes are those of that table, whereas D and trimming came from the DNA. The sample includes fewer than 250,000 clones, 86% seen only once; the top ten take 0.7% to 0.8%. Germline V CDR1 and CDR2: KGHSH, LQKENI. Trimming removed 3 bases from V and 4 bases from J; junction bases left unmatched: 8. The CDR3 contains 15 residues. This receptor was obtained from a woman in her seventies with acute or convalescent COVID-19. The source material was peripheral blood. The chain has TRBV18 and TRBJ1-1, with 7 bases fitting TRBD1. This CDR3 reads CASSPRTGHLTEAFF. Written as DNA, the CDR3 is TGTGCCAGCTCACCCCGGACAGGCCACCTCACTGAAGCTTTCTTT.